Detailed here is one T cell receptor beta chain. The antigen is not known. This sample was taken from a study of T cell responses to AZD1222 COVID-19 vaccine. Broader study findings: Breadth and depth of Spike-specific TCRs rose after two AZD1222 doses. Seropositive at baseline were only six or seven AZD1222 recipients.

The CDR3 spans 13 residues. Germline CDR1 is MNHEY and CDR2 is SVGAGI. V was trimmed by 11 bases and J by 2 bases, leaving 15 bases between them. TCRdb keeps only in-frame clones here, not all; method: immunoSEQ multiplex PCR. The sample yields over 130,000 clones, 85% to 90% seen once. Sample: peripheral blood, taken 28 days after the second AZD1222 dose. The sequence came from an adult who received the AZD1222 COVID-19 vaccine. The rearrangement joins TRBV6-5 to TRBJ1-2; D unclear. CDR3 in amino acids: CAVGTPANYGYTF. The CDR3 nucleotides are TGTGCCGTTGGCACCCCGGCAAACTATGGCTACACCTTC.